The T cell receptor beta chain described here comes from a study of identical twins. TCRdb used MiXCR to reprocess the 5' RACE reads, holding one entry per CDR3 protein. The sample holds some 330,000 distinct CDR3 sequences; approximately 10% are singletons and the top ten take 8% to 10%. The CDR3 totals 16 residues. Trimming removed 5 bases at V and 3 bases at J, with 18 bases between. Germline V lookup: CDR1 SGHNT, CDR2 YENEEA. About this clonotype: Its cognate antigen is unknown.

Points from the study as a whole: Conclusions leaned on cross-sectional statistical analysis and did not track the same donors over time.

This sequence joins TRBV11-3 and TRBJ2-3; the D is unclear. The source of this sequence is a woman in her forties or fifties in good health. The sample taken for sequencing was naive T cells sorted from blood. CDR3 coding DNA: TGTGCCAGCAGCCCTTCAGAGCACAAGAGAACAGATACGCAGTATTTT. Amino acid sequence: CASSPSEHKRTDTQYF.